These 13 T cell receptor beta chains share one sample of origin, sequenced in a study of cytomegalovirus exposure and HLA in healthy donors. Primers: 60 Vbeta forward and 13 Jbeta reverse. Clones were read by immunoSEQ multiplex PCR, and TCRdb kept only the in-frame ones, dropping some. The profile shows around 140,000 clones, approximately 80% of them singletons. What was sequenced was PBMCs. The receptors originated from a woman aged 55-69 years in good health and CMV-seropositive.

The chain is built from TRBV7-3 and TRBJ2-7; D is possibly TRBD2 (5 bases). This CDR3 comprises 13 residues. Between the trimmed V and J ends, which lost 0 bases and 5 bases, there was a span of 8 bases. The germline V gene encodes CDR1 SGHTA and CDR2 FQGTGA. The DNA for the CDR3 is TGTGCCAGCAGCTTAACCAGGCGGGACGAGCAGTACTTC. It is translated as CASSLTRRDEQYF.

This clone was seen just once. V usage is TRBV6-5 and J usage is TRBJ2-1; 8 nucleotides agree with TRBD2. After removal of 6 bases from V and 3 bases from J, the junction contained 7 bases not matched to a gene. In germline, CDR1 is MNHEY, CDR2 SVGAGI. The CDR3 consists of 15 residues. CDR3 loop: CASSPTSGHYNEQFF. The CDR3 DNA sequence: TGTGCCAGCAGCCCCACTAGCGGACACTACAATGAGCAGTTCTTC.

V and J are TRBV18 and TRBJ1-1; D is unclear. CDR3 length: 14 amino acids. The germline CDR1 and CDR2 sequences are KGHSH and LQKENI. The ends were cut back, 3 bases at V and 0 bases at J, with 8 bases in the middle. The CDR3 bases are TGTGCCAGCTCACCGGCAGTGATGAACACTGAAGCTTTCTTT. It yields the protein CASSPAVMNTEAFF.

This clone was picked up one time. The chain couples TRBV2 to TRBJ2-7; a possible D gene is TRBD2 (6 bases). The CDR3 is 13 residues long. V was pared by 7 bases and J by 1 base, with 11 bases between. The germline gives CDR1 SNHLY, CDR2 FYNNEI. CDR3 amino acids: CASIAGKSYEQYF. CDR3 nucleotide sequence: TGTGCCAGCATTGCGGGAAAATCCTACGAGCAGTACTTC.

The chain recombines TRBV14 with TRBJ2-5, with 10 bases aligning to TRBD2. CDR1 is SGHDN, CDR2 FVKESK, per germline. The CDR3 sequence is 16 residues long. V dropped 5 bases and J dropped 7; count of bases not matched to a gene: 13. CDR3 bases: TGTGCCAGCAGCTCAAGGCTAGCGGGAGCCGGGGGGACCCAGTACTTC. Protein: CASSSRLAGAGGTQYF.

This clone was seen only once. The chain carries TRBV5-4 and TRBJ2-1; no clear D gene. This CDR3 is built from 11 residues. Trimming stripped 6 bases from V and 5 bases from J, with 6 bases between. Germline CDR1 SGHNT, CDR2 YYREEE (reference sequence). CDR3 loop: CASTSNNEQFF. The CDR3 bases are TGTGCCAGCACCTCTAACAATGAGCAGTTCTTC. Based on the CDR3 plus reference TRBV5-4 and TRBJ2-1, the full variable domain is ETGVTQSPTHLIKTRGQQVTLRCSSQSGHNTVSWYQQALGQGPQFIFQYYREEENGRGNFPPRFSGLQFPNYSSELNVNALELDDSALYLCASTSNNEQFFGPGTRLTVL.

This chain links TRBV7-2 with TRBJ1-5; perhaps TRBD1 as D (6 bases). The V end lost 5 bases, the J end lost 6 bases, and 23 bases lay between the germline ends. Germline V lookup: CDR1 SGHTA, CDR2 FQGNSA. This CDR3 has 17 amino acids. CDR3 region: CASSRKVLTGSSQPQHF. The CDR3 DNA reads as TGTGCCAGCAGCCGAAAGGTTCTTACAGGGTCCAGTCAGCCCCAGCATTTT.

This clone was seen only a few times. This chain joins TRBV7-9 and TRBJ2-7; 9 bases are shared with TRBD1. Germline assignment: CDR1 SEHNR and CDR2 FQNEAQ (reference sequence). The CDR3 has 14 amino acids. V was clipped by 6 bases and J by 5 bases; unmatched bases: 8. The CDR3 protein is CASRPGQGRNEQYF. DNA for the CDR3: TGTGCCAGCAGACCGGGACAGGGTCGGAACGAGCAGTACTTC.

The chain links TRBV5-8 to TRBJ2-6; no clear D. The CDR3 has 13 amino acids. Germline CDR1 reads SGHTS; CDR2 reads YDEGEE. V was shortened by 1 base and J by 4 bases, with 3 bases between the two germline ends. The CDR3 is CASSLQGANVLTF. CDR3 nucleotide sequence: TGTGCCAGCAGCTTGCAGGGGGCCAACGTCCTGACTTTC.

The rearrangement joins TRBV15 to TRBJ2-7; 8 positions agree with TRBD2. The CDR3 spans 15 residues. The germline gives CDR1 LNHNV, CDR2 YYDKDF (reference sequence). J lost 5 bases, V lost 0 bases, and 6 bases had no gene match. CDR3 in DNA: TGTGCCACCAGCAGAGACCCGGGACTAGGGCACGAGCAGTACTTC. It codes for CATSRDPGLGHEQYF. The full variable domain, rest sourced from reference TRBV15 and TRBJ2-7, is DAMVIQNPRYQVTQFGKPVTLSCSQTLNHNVMYWYQQKSSQAPKLLFHYYDKDFNNEADTPDNFQSRRPNTSFCFLDIRSPGLGDTAMYLCATSRDPGLGHEQYFGPGTRLTVT.

The chain links TRBV9 to TRBJ2-3; 9 positions agree with TRBD2. CDR3 length: 18 amino acids. Germline V gives CDR1 SGDLS, CDR2 YYNGEE. The V and J ends lost 2 bases and 1 base, in that order; junction bases with no gene match: 11. Here the CDR3 reads CASSVQAGGTPGTDTQYF. Written as DNA, the CDR3 is TGTGCCAGCAGCGTCCAAGCGGGAGGAACCCCCGGCACAGATACGCAGTATTTT.

The chain is built from TRBV29-1 and TRBJ1-2; 10 bases are a match to TRBD1. CDR1 SQVTM and CDR2 ANQGSEA come from the germline V gene. The CDR3 sequence is 15 residues long. The J segment lost 1 base and the V segment lost 1 base, leaving 3 bases of the junction unmatched. The CDR3 region is CSVEVGQGNNYGYTF. In DNA, the CDR3 is TGCAGCGTTGAAGTGGGACAGGGGAATAACTATGGCTACACCTTC.

The J gene is TRBJ1-5, the V gene TRBV27, with 7 bases that match TRBD1. The V gene end was trimmed by 0 bases and the J gene end by 3 bases; junction bases not matched to a gene: 8. This CDR3 has 17 amino acids. Germline CDR1 is MNHEY and CDR2 is SMNVEV (reference sequence). The CDR3 DNA is TGTGCCAGCAGTTTATCCAGCCGAGGGGGCTACAATCAGCCCCAGCATTTT. Encoded protein: CASSLSSRGGYNQPQHF.